This T cell receptor (beta chain) was retrieved from a study of blood T cell repertoires in COVID-19. Study as a whole: Donors in the United States, Italy and Spain gave samples during acute or convalescent COVID-19. In each case, the material was cDNA or gDNA derived from T cells, B-cell-depleted T cells, or PBMCs.

This clone was observed many times. As originally analysed: The assay estimated nucleated cells by amplifying reference gene primers. Produced via immunoSEQ multiplex PCR; TCRdb's table is partial and in-frame only. V and J calls and clone size are as listed in that table; D and trimming were resolved from the DNA. The table includes 100,000 to 150,000 clones, approximately 81% detected once. The length of the CDR3 is 14 residues. J was trimmed by 15 bases and V by 0 bases; bases with no gene match: 7. Germline V lookup: CDR1 KGHSH, CDR2 LQKENI. The TCR originated in a woman between 25 and 40 years old who had recovered from COVID-19. Sequencing used peripheral blood. V and J are TRBV18 and TRBJ2-1, with 11 bases that match TRBD2. The CDR3 reads CASSPPALAGVMFF. The CDR3 nucleotides read TGTGCCAGCTCACCACCAGCACTAGCGGGAGTCATGTTCTTC.